Each of the 9 T cell receptor beta chains below was sequenced from the same sample in a study of identical twins. MiXCR was run by TCRdb on the 5' RACE reads, yielding one entry per CDR3 protein. The table includes roughly 720,000 distinct CDR3 sequences, 18% detected once. A further study also used this sample, focusing on T cells expressing NK-cell markers.

Sequences were obtained from PBMCs. The receptors stem from a woman between 18 and 30 years old in good health.

This clonotype turned up a few times. The V and J genes are TRBV5-6 and TRBJ2-2; D may correspond to TRBD1 or TRBD2 (5 bases each). The V gene lost 6 bases and the J gene lost 0 bases, with 12 bases spanning the gap. Germline V CDR1 and CDR2: SGHDT, YYEEEE. The CDR3 length is 15 residues. The CDR3 protein is CASTRGRTNTGELFF. DNA of the CDR3: TGTGCCAGCACCCGGGGCAGGACGAACACCGGGGAGCTGTTTTTT.

DNA of the CDR3: TGTGCCAGCAGCACCCACAGCGCCCCGAACACCGGGGAGCTGTTTTTT. The encoded protein is CASSTHSAPNTGELFF. The chain is built from TRBV9 and TRBJ2-2; D is ambiguous. The CDR3 is made up of 16 amino acids. Between the trimmed V and J ends, which lost 4 bases and 0 bases, there was a span of 13 bases. The germline gives CDR1 SGDLS, CDR2 YYNGEE.

This clonotype was counted only a few times. The chain employs TRBV5-1 and TRBJ2-2; TRBD2 agrees at 8 bases. Germline CDR1 is SGHRS and CDR2 is YFSETQ. CDR3 length: 16 amino acids. Trimming removed 2 bases from V and 3 bases from J; junction bases left unmatched: 6. CDR3 protein: CASSFLAGTYTGELFF. In DNA, the CDR3 is TGCGCCAGCAGCTTCTTAGCGGGGACATACACCGGGGAGCTGTTTTTT.

This chain joins TRBV3-1 and TRBJ2-7, with D uncertain. The germline CDR1 and CDR2 sequences are LGHDT and YNNKEL (reference sequence). V dropped 7 bases and J dropped 7 bases, with 17 bases sitting between them. This CDR3 is built from 13 residues. This CDR3 reads CASTLPGLGEQYF. CDR3 nucleotide sequence: TGTGCCAGCACCCTACCCGGTTTAGGTGAGCAGTACTTC.

This chain joins TRBV20-1 and TRBJ2-7; TRBD2 matches at 8 bases. Germline V gives CDR1 DFQATT, CDR2 SNEGSKA (reference sequence). This CDR3 region has 15 residues. After removal of 0 bases from V and 5 bases from J, the junction contained 9 bases not matched to a gene. This CDR3 is CSAREAGTRNHEQYF. As DNA, the CDR3 is TGCAGTGCTAGAGAGGCCGGGACTAGAAACCACGAGCAGTACTTC.

The table lists this clonotype with a few counts. The chain recombines TRBV20-1 with TRBJ2-1, with 8 positions matching TRBD2. Germline V gene lookup returns CDR1 DFQATT and CDR2 SNEGSKA (reference sequence). V was pared by 6 bases and J by 5 bases, with 15 bases of the junction left unmatched. CDR3 length: 16 residues. CDR3 DNA: TGCAGTGCCCCAGTATTTGAGACTAGCGTAGACAATGAGCAGTTCTTC. Amino acid sequence: CSAPVFETSVDNEQFF.

This clonotype was found a few times. The rearrangement links TRBV2 to TRBJ2-5; 7 bases match TRBD2. This CDR3 contains 12 residues. The V gene end was trimmed by 11 bases and the J gene end by 5 bases; junction bases not matched to a gene: 8. CDR1 and CDR2 (germline): SNHLY, FYNNEI. CDR3 amino acids: CAVRGLEETQYF. In DNA, the CDR3 is TGTGCCGTCAGAGGACTAGAGGAGACCCAGTACTTC.

This clonotype was seen ten or more times. The chain has TRBV29-1 and TRBJ2-7; D perhaps matches TRBD1 (6 bases). CDR3 length equals 15 residues. V gave up 6 bases and J gave up 0 bases, with 18 bases separating them. Germline V gene lookup returns CDR1 SQVTM and CDR2 ANQGSEA. CDR3 residues: CSVGRGRTSSYEQYF. As DNA, the CDR3 is TGCAGCGTGGGCAGGGGACGCACTAGCTCCTACGAGCAGTACTTC.

V gene TRBV5-1 combines with J gene TRBJ2-6; D unclear. This CDR3 is built from 18 residues. Germline values: CDR1 SGHRS, CDR2 YFSETQ. V gave up 2 bases and J gave up 4 bases, with 19 bases separating them. CDR3 DNA: TGCGCCAGCAGCTTAGCCCAAGGCCCTACGTCGGGGGCCAACGTCCTGACTTTC. Amino acid sequence: CASSLAQGPTSGANVLTF.